The clone carrying this T cell receptor (beta chain) was picked up a small number of times. The antigen is not known. The Oncomine TCR Beta short-read assay was what sequenced the DNA obtained from cultured CD4+ T cells. Genomic DNA was isolated from cultured CD4+ T cells. TCRdb re-analysed the PCR reads in MiXCR, keeping a single row per CDR3 protein. The data hold over 11,000 distinct CDR3 sequences, with more than 20% observed a single time. The data are from a study of vaccination and CD4 T cells after COVID-19. About the study: Researchers treated control cultures with a CEFX pool, an HIV-1 Nef pool, or no peptide.

V shed 1 base and J shed 2 bases, with 12 bases lying between them. The CDR3 loop spans 15 amino acids. The germline V gene encodes CDR1 SGHVS and CDR2 FNYEAQ. As for treatment: roughly 11-day PBMC culture with coronavirus spike peptide pools or control peptides (ViraFEST assay). Peptide pool stimulation in ViraFEST expanded antigen-specific T cells, whose TCRs were then sequenced. The origin of this receptor is a human donor who had recovered from COVID-19. The rearrangement links TRBV7-6 to TRBJ2-7; perhaps TRBD2 as D (6 bases). Specimen: CD4+ T cells from blood, cultured in vitro, collected after SARS-CoV-2 vaccination. CDR3 sequence (DNA): TGTGCCAGCAGCTTAGTGGGGGGAGCCACCTACGAGCAGTACTTC. Its protein is CASSLVGGATYEQYF.